Following are 25 T cell receptor beta chains from one sample sequenced in a study of shared clonotypes between healthy human individuals. This table comes from immunoSEQ multiplex PCR, and its TCRdb copy is limited to in-frame clones, with some not included. This table holds around 620,000 clones, approximately 96% found once. CD8 cells classed as naive were CD45RO-negative and positively selected for CCR7, excluding terminally differentiated effector memory CD45RA+ cells. Sequenced sample: naive CD8+ T cells sorted from blood. These receptors all stem from a woman younger than 45 in good health.

The chain uses TRBV2 and TRBJ2-7, with TRBD2 as a possible D gene (5 bases). Per the germline V gene, CDR1 is SNHLY and CDR2 is FYNNEI. V lost 2 bases and J 6 bases, leaving 17 bases between the germline ends. CDR3 length: 15 amino acids. CDR3 DNA: TGTGCCAGCAGTGAACAACGGGGTCTTCATATCGAGCAGTACTTC. Translated, it gives CASSEQRGLHIEQYF.

Comment on this clone: At the DNA level, this CDR3 is encoded by other sequences in the same sample as well. The chain is built from TRBV16 and TRBJ2-7; D possibly matches TRBD1 or TRBD2 (5 bases each). There are 13 residues in the CDR3. V was pared by 0 bases and J by 2 bases, with 5 bases between. Germline CDR1 KGHSY, CDR2 FQNENV. The CDR3 protein is CASSQSGAYEQYF. CDR3 sequence (DNA): TGTGCCAGCAGCCAATCGGGGGCCTACGAGCAGTACTTC. Full variable domain (missing parts from reference TRBV16 and TRBJ2-7): GEEVAQTPKHLVRGEGQKAKLYCAPIKGHSYVFWYQQVLKNEFKFLISFQNENVFDETGMPKERFSAKCLPNSPCSLEIQATKLEDSAVYFCASSQSGAYEQYFGPGTRLTVT.

This sequence joins TRBV27 and TRBJ2-3; D ambiguous. Trimming took off 7 bases at V and 2 bases at J, with 10 bases between the two ends. Germline-derived CDR1 and CDR2 are MNHEY and SMNVEV (reference sequence). CDR3 length: 13 amino acids. The CDR3 loop is CASNSHSTDTQYF. Here the CDR3 DNA reads TGTGCCAGCAACTCCCACTCCACAGATACGCAGTATTTT.

The V call is TRBV23-1, the J call TRBJ2-1, with 8 bases lining up with TRBD2. TRBV23-1 is an ORF, with its function uncertain. Trimming cost V 0 bases and J 9 bases; bases outside gene matches: 16. The CDR3 length is 18 residues. CDR3 region: CASSQSWGASGSGGEQFF. CDR3 nucleotide sequence: TGCGCCAGCAGTCAATCTTGGGGGGCAAGCGGGAGCGGAGGTGAGCAGTTCTTC.

A single count supports this clone. The J gene is TRBJ2-1, the V gene TRBV30; D is ambiguous. CDR3 length: 13 residues. CDR1 GTSNPN and CDR2 SVGIG come from the germline V gene (reference sequence). V was pared by 2 bases and J by 2 bases, with 7 bases between. The CDR3 reads CAWSRATYNEQFF. The CDR3 DNA is TGTGCCTGGAGTAGAGCGACCTACAATGAGCAGTTCTTC.

This clone appeared once. The chain recombines TRBV5-1 with TRBJ2-7; D remains unclear. Germline CDR1 SGHRS, CDR2 YFSETQ. Trimming shortened V by 0 bases and J by 2 bases, and 12 bases separated the two germline ends. The CDR3 totals 15 residues. The CDR3 DNA reads TGCGCCAGCAGCTTGGCCCTTGGCGCAACCTACGAGCAGTACTTC. Protein product: CASSLALGATYEQYF.

The chain joins TRBV21-1 to TRBJ2-6. TRBV21-1 is recorded as a pseudogene. The CDR3 length is 11 residues. CDR3 region: CASSRVSGLTF. CDR3 nucleotide sequence: TGTGCCAGCAGCAGGGTGTCCGGCCTGACTTTC.

The chain employs TRBV7-2 and TRBJ1-1; D call uncertain. Trimming took off 1 base at V and 5 bases at J, with 14 bases between the two ends. Germline-derived CDR1 and CDR2 are SGHTA and FQGNSA. The CDR3 extends over 15 amino acids. The CDR3 DNA reads TGTGCCAGCAGCTTAGGTCTCAGTTGGGGAACTGAAGCTTTCTTT. This codes for CASSLGLSWGTEAFF.

The gene calls are TRBV6-6 and TRBJ2-7; D unresolved. The CDR3 extends over 13 amino acids. Germline V gene data show CDR1 as MNHNY and CDR2 as SVGAGI (reference sequence). V was cut by 1 base and J by 1 base, with 5 bases left in between. The CDR3 coding sequence is TGTGCCAGCAGTTACTATGCTTCCTACGAGCAGTACTTC. It is translated as CASSYYASYEQYF.

This chain's CDR3 is CASSAGSTEAFF. CDR3 coding DNA: TGTGCCAGCAGTGCAGGAAGCACTGAAGCTTTCTTT. The V call is TRBV6-1, the J call TRBJ1-1; D gene ambiguous. There are 12 residues in the CDR3. The V gene's germline CDR1 is MNHNS and CDR2 SASEGT. Trimming removed 4 bases at V and 4 bases at J, with 7 bases between.

The rearrangement joins TRBV28 to TRBJ2-3; a possible D gene is TRBD2 (6 bases). V was pared by 6 bases and J by 1 base, with 23 bases between. The CDR3 consists of 18 residues. Germline CDR1 MDHEN, CDR2 SYDVKM. The CDR3 here is CASRPEITLAEGTDTQYF. In DNA form, the CDR3 reads TGTGCCAGCAGACCGGAAATTACTTTAGCGGAGGGCACAGATACGCAGTATTTT.

This clone was seen a handful of times. The chain has TRBV9 and TRBJ1-1; D ambiguous. The CDR3 length is 15 residues. V shed 0 bases and J shed 5 bases, with 14 bases lying between them. CDR1 and CDR2 from the germline V gene are SGDLS and YYNGEE. This CDR3 reads CASSVEGGVGTEAFF. The CDR3, as DNA: TGTGCCAGCAGCGTAGAAGGTGGAGTAGGGACTGAAGCTTTCTTT.

This chain joins TRBV6-5 and TRBJ1-4; TRBD1 aligns across 9 bases. With V trimmed by 5 bases and J by 7 bases, 8 bases remained unmatched. CDR3 length: 15 amino acids. CDR1 is MNHEY, CDR2 SVGAGI, per germline. CDR3 amino acids: CASSQLQGAGEKLFF. CDR3 sequence (DNA): TGTGCCAGCAGTCAACTACAGGGGGCGGGTGAAAAACTGTTTTTT.

The chain couples TRBV7-9 to TRBJ2-5; TRBD1 might be the D (5 bases). Germline V lookup: CDR1 SEHNR, CDR2 FQNEAQ (reference sequence). The CDR3 runs 13 residues. The germline V and J ends were trimmed by 3 bases and 3 bases, with 8 bases remaining between them. DNA of the CDR3: TGTGCCAGCAGCTTGACAGTTAAAGAGACCCAGTACTTC. Translation: CASSLTVKETQYF.

The chain couples TRBV7-9 to TRBJ2-7, with 8 bases lining up with TRBD1. This CDR3 has 15 amino acids. Germline CDR1 reads SEHNR; CDR2 reads FQNEAQ (reference sequence). V shed 4 bases, J shed 6 bases, and the junction held 11 bases outside the gene matches. CDR3 in DNA: TGTGCCAGCAGCTCTGAGACAGGGGCCCTTTTCGAGCAGTACTTC. This gives the protein CASSSETGALFEQYF.

V is TRBV28 and J is TRBJ2-7; 8 bases are shared with TRBD2. After removal of 6 bases from V and 4 bases from J, the junction contained 8 bases not matched to a gene. In germline, CDR1 is MDHEN, CDR2 SYDVKM. The CDR3 totals 14 residues. The CDR3 region is CASSTSGREYEQYF. Written as DNA, the CDR3 is TGTGCCAGCAGCACGAGCGGGAGAGAGTACGAGCAGTACTTC.

In this sample, this clone turned up once. The rearrangement uses TRBV4-1 and TRBJ1-1; D gene uncertain. With 3 bases removed from V and 0 bases from J, the gap between germline ends came to 8 bases. This CDR3 has 14 residues. CDR1 MGHRA and CDR2 YSYEKL come from the germline V gene. CDR3: CASSHSNMNTEAFF. As DNA, the CDR3 is TGCGCCAGCAGCCATTCAAACATGAACACTGAAGCTTTCTTT.

The J gene is TRBJ2-3, the V gene TRBV4-2; 12 positions agree with TRBD2. Germline CDR1 is LGHNA and CDR2 is YNFKEQ. V lost 4 bases to trimming and J lost 4 bases; unmatched junction nucleotides: 3. This CDR3 has 15 amino acids. In nucleotides, the CDR3 is TGTGCCAGCAGCCCGACTAGCGGGAGAGCAGATACGCAGTATTTT. Its protein product is CASSPTSGRADTQYF.

CDR3 loop: CASSGLAGANNEQFF. The CDR3 DNA follows: TGTGCCAGCAGCGGACTAGCGGGAGCAAACAATGAGCAGTTCTTC. This sequence joins TRBV9 and TRBJ2-1, with 12 positions matching TRBD2. Per germline, CDR1 SGDLS and CDR2 YYNGEE. The CDR3 is 15 residues long. The J segment lost 5 bases and the V segment lost 3 bases, leaving 3 bases of the junction unmatched.

The rearrangement joins TRBV25-1 to TRBJ2-5; 7 bases fit TRBD1. The CDR3 runs to 14 residues. The germline gives CDR1 MGHDK, CDR2 SYGVNS. Trimming took 6 bases from V and 4 from J; bases not matched to a gene: 8. The CDR3 DNA reads as TGTGCCAGCAGGATGTCAGGGGGTTTAGAGACCCAGTACTTC. It yields the protein CASRMSGGLETQYF.

The CDR3 DNA follows: TGTGCCAGCAGCAAACTCGAAGCCACAGGGCCCAATCAGCCCCAGCATTTT. Protein: CASSKLEATGPNQPQHF. The chain uses TRBV21-1 and TRBJ1-5; the table's D call, TRBD1, was not checked against the DNA. TRBV21-1 is assigned pseudogene status. This CDR3 spans 17 amino acids.

The CDR3 DNA is TGTGCCAGCAGCCCGCGCCCGATCTCTAGCGGGGGATCCTACGAGCAGTACTTC. Its translation: CASSPRPISSGGSYEQYF. This chain connects TRBV13 to TRBJ2-7, with 10 bases lining up with TRBD2. Unmatched junction bases numbered 14, after V lost 5 bases and J lost 1 base. Germline V lookup: CDR1 PRHDT, CDR2 FYEKMQ (reference sequence). This CDR3 contains 18 residues.

The CDR3 DNA reads TGTGCCAGCGAGGACAGACGGTCCTACGAGCAGTACTTC. It is translated as CASEDRRSYEQYF. V usage is TRBV2 and J usage is TRBJ2-7; D is possibly TRBD1 (6 bases). The CDR3 is made up of 13 amino acids. Germline values: CDR1 SNHLY, CDR2 FYNNEI. V shed 8 bases and J shed 1 base, with 12 bases lying between them.

The CDR3 loop is CASNFAEGYEQYF. The CDR3 DNA sequence: TGTGCCAGCAACTTTGCGGAGGGCTACGAGCAGTACTTC. The chain recombines TRBV2 with TRBJ2-7, with D maybe TRBD2 (6 bases). Germline values: CDR1 SNHLY, CDR2 FYNNEI. Trimming stripped 7 bases from V and 3 bases from J, with 13 bases between. The CDR3 sequence is 13 residues long. Using reference TRBV2 and TRBJ2-7 for the parts outside the CDR3, the full variable domain is EPEVTQTPSHQVTQMGQEVILRCVPISNHLYFYWYRQILGQKVEFLVSFYNNEISEKSEIFDDQFSVERPDGSNFTLKIRSTKLEDSAMYFCASNFAEGYEQYFGPGTRLTVT.

This clone was counted once. The V gene is TRBV28, the J gene TRBJ1-5, with TRBD1 matching 7 bases. CDR3 length equals 15 residues. V shed 11 bases, J shed 6 bases, and the junction held 16 bases outside the gene matches. Germline loops: CDR1 MDHEN, CDR2 SYDVKM. CDR3 in DNA: TGTGCCGTACTACAGGGGCCGGGGACACCTCAGCCCCAGCATTTT. Translation gives CAVLQGPGTPQPQHF.